This TCR beta chain was found in a study of response to subunit inactivated influenza vaccine. General study findings and limits: It was suggested by the authors that few new T cells are recruited by each seasonal influenza vaccination.

This CDR3 contains 17 residues. V lost 0 bases to trimming and J lost 3 bases; unmatched junction nucleotides: 6. CDR1 LNHNV and CDR2 YYDKDF come from the germline V gene (reference sequence). This clonotype was recorded a few times. Its antigen remains unidentified. TCRdb called the RT-PCR reads again in MiXCR, with one record for every CDR3 protein. The profile covers more than 250,000 distinct CDR3 sequences, with 21% appearing a single time and 10% taken by the ten largest. The clonotype comes from a man between 50 and 75 years old who received an inactivated influenza vaccine. This chain joins TRBV15 and TRBJ2-7, with 12 positions matching TRBD1. The source was PBMCs from blood, collected around 22 months after vaccination. The CDR3 region has the DNA TGTGCCACCAGCAGAGAAACCCGGGACAGGGGGCTCTACGAGCAGTACTTC. Translating gives CATSRETRDRGLYEQYF.